Below, 26 T cell receptor beta chains from the same sample are listed, as sequenced in a study of identical twins. MiXCR, run by TCRdb on the 5' RACE reads, gives a single entry per CDR3 protein. The data show 450,000 or so distinct CDR3 sequences, 11% to 15% seen once. These records were also assigned to another study, of yellow fever vaccine responses in identical twins.

The sample was CD4+ T cells sorted from blood. The source of these receptors is a woman aged 18-29 years in good health.

This clonotype was picked up a small number of times. This rearrangement joins TRBV6-1 to TRBJ2-1; 7 bases align to TRBD2. V shed 3 bases, J shed 7 bases, and the junction held 9 bases outside the gene matches. The CDR3 consists of 15 residues. The germline CDR1 and CDR2 sequences are MNHNS and SASEGT. The CDR3 DNA follows: TGTGCCAGCAGTGATCGTGGGAGGGAAAGTAATGAGCAGTTCTTC. Translating it yields CASSDRGRESNEQFF.

This chain connects TRBV11-2 to TRBJ2-1; 12 bases are a match to TRBD2. V was clipped by 2 bases and J by 2 bases; unmatched bases: 7. The CDR3 length is 18 residues. From germline, CDR1 is SGHAT and CDR2 FQNNGV. The CDR3 sequence: CASSLIASGRGAYNEQFF. The CDR3 region has the DNA TGTGCCAGCAGCTTAATTGCTAGCGGGAGGGGGGCCTACAATGAGCAGTTCTTC.

This clonotype was detected a few times. J is TRBJ2-1 and V is TRBV12-3 or TRBV12-4, with TRBD1 identical over 11 bases. V gave up 1 base and J gave up 5 bases; unmatched junction bases: 10. The CDR3 runs to 18 residues. The CDR3 sequence is CASSLGTGGHPPDNEQFF. CDR3 nucleotides: TGTGCCAGCAGTTTAGGGACAGGGGGCCATCCGCCCGACAATGAGCAGTTCTTC.

The chain employs TRBV9 and TRBJ2-1; D is undetermined. Trimming shortened V by 0 bases and J by 5 bases, and 6 bases separated the two germline ends. The CDR3 is 13 residues long. Germline CDR1 SGDLS, CDR2 YYNGEE. CDR3 nucleotide sequence: TGTGCCAGCAGCGTAGAATACCACAATGAGCAGTTCTTC. It yields the protein CASSVEYHNEQFF.

This clonotype came up many times. J is TRBJ2-7 and V is TRBV5-1, with D perhaps TRBD1 (5 bases). The V and J ends lost 2 bases and 2 bases respectively, with 11 bases between them. The CDR3 is 14 amino acids. CDR1 and CDR2 (germline): SGHRS, YFSETQ. CDR3 in DNA: TGCGCCAGCAGCTTTTCAGGGTTTCCCTACGAGCAGTACTTC. Translation gives CASSFSGFPYEQYF.

This clonotype turned up a few times. The chain uses TRBV7-2 and TRBJ2-6; unclear D gene. The CDR3 length is 17 residues. Trimming cost V 2 bases and J 0 bases, with 11 bases left between them. The V gene's germline CDR1 is SGHTA and CDR2 FQGNSA. CDR3: CASSLYFSNSGANVLTF. CDR3 bases: TGTGCCAGCAGCTTATATTTCAGCAACTCTGGGGCCAACGTCCTGACTTTC.

This clonotype has more than one count but fewer than ten. For the CDR3, the DNA is TGTGCCAGCACCCCAACGGACAGGGGGCTTGAGACCCAGTACTTC. Its translation: CASTPTDRGLETQYF. This chain connects TRBV7-2 to TRBJ2-5; TRBD1 agrees at 11 bases. CDR1 and CDR2 from the germline V gene are SGHTA and FQGNSA. The CDR3 length is 15 residues. V gave up 7 bases and J gave up 5 bases; unmatched junction bases: 9.

This clonotype was recorded many times. This rearrangement joins TRBV12-3 or TRBV12-4 to TRBJ2-2; D uncertain. The CDR3 runs to 13 residues. The V gene lost 2 bases and the J gene lost 3 bases, with 4 bases spanning the gap. The CDR3: CASSLIDTGELFF. Here the CDR3 DNA reads TGTGCCAGCAGTTTAATCGACACCGGGGAGCTGTTTTTT.

This CDR3 is CASSAGTSGSFEQFF. The CDR3 coding sequence is TGTGCCAGCAGTGCCGGGACTAGCGGGAGTTTTGAGCAGTTCTTC. The V and J genes are TRBV12-3 or TRBV12-4 and TRBJ2-1, with 14 bases identical to TRBD2. This CDR3 is built from 15 residues. V dropped 5 bases and J dropped 9; count of bases not matched to a gene: 6.

The chain employs TRBV5-1 and TRBJ2-1; D is ambiguous. Trimming cost V 2 bases and J 8 bases, with 11 bases left between them. The CDR3 runs to 13 residues. Germline V CDR1 and CDR2: SGHRS, YFSETQ. CDR3 DNA: TGCGCCAGCAGCTTTTACGGATGGGATGAGCAGTTCTTC. Translation: CASSFYGWDEQFF. Full variable domain (rest looked up from reference TRBV5-1 and TRBJ2-1): KAGVTQTPRYLIKTRGQQVTLSCSPISGHRSVSWYQQTPGQGLQFLFEYFSETQRNKGNFPGRFSGRQFSNSRSEMNVSTLELGDSALYLCASSFYGWDEQFFGPGTRLTVL.

This clonotype was seen a handful of times. The rearrangement joins TRBV12-1 to TRBJ2-1; the DNA was not used to check the table's D call, TRBD2. TRBV12-1 is a pseudogene. There are 18 residues in the CDR3. The CDR3 DNA reads TGTGCCAGCAGCTTTGAGAAGGGACTAGCGGGAGTGGACAATGAGCAGTTCTTC. It encodes CASSFEKGLAGVDNEQFF.

This CDR3 is CASTWGRGASSYNEQFF. In DNA form, the CDR3 reads TGTGCCAGCACTTGGGGAAGAGGGGCCAGCTCCTACAATGAGCAGTTCTTC. The chain employs TRBV12-3 or TRBV12-4 and TRBJ2-1; perhaps D is TRBD1 or TRBD2 (5 bases each). CDR3 length equals 17 residues. V lost 7 bases and J lost 0, with 19 bases in between.

This clonotype was picked up a small number of times. The gene calls are TRBV6-2 or TRBV6-3 and TRBJ2-2; the match to TRBD1 covers 10 bases. The CDR3 loop spans 17 amino acids. V shed 2 bases and J 0 bases; nucleotides not matched to a gene: 3. CDR1 and CDR2 (germline): MNHEY, SVGEGT. The CDR3 DNA reads TGTGCCAGCAGTTACCAGACAGGGGGCGCGAACACCGGGGAGCTGTTTTTT. Protein sequence: CASSYQTGGANTGELFF.

The chain links TRBV12-3 or TRBV12-4 to TRBJ2-5, with 8 bases that match TRBD2. V shed 5 bases, J shed 0 bases, and the junction held 20 bases outside the gene matches. The CDR3 totals 20 residues. In nucleotides, the CDR3 is TGTGCCAGCAGTGGGTTTGGGGCGACTAGCGACCGAACTTACCAAGAGACCCAGTACTTC. The encoded protein is CASSGFGATSDRTYQETQYF.

The sample holds a few counts of this clonotype. V gene TRBV5-1 combines with J gene TRBJ1-4, with 11 bases matching TRBD1. Germline CDR1 SGHRS, CDR2 YFSETQ. This CDR3 spans 18 amino acids. The trim removed 3 bases at V and 8 bases at J, leaving 15 bases unmatched. The CDR3 nucleotides are TGCGCCAGCAGCTCGCCTTCAGCGTGGACAGGGGGCGGGGAAAAACTGTTTTTT. This encodes CASSSPSAWTGGGEKLFF.

The V and J genes are TRBV28 and TRBJ2-3, with D perhaps given as TRBD1 or TRBD2 (5 bases each). The CDR3 contains 18 residues. Germline V CDR1 and CDR2: MDHEN, SYDVKM. V lost 6 bases to trimming and J lost 2 bases, with 24 bases between them. The CDR3 region has the DNA TGTGCCAGCAGCAATCTAAAGGGACGCAGGGAATCCACAGATACGCAGTATTTT. Protein: CASSNLKGRRESTDTQYF.

This clonotype was picked up many times. The chain couples TRBV7-2 to TRBJ2-3, with 7 bases identical to TRBD2. J was trimmed by 2 bases and V by 3 bases; bases with no gene match: 2. Germline values: CDR1 SGHTA, CDR2 FQGNSA. This CDR3 spans 14 amino acids. The CDR3 nucleotides read TGTGCCAGCAGCTTCAGCGGGACCACAGATACGCAGTATTTT. It translates to CASSFSGTTDTQYF. Filled out from reference TRBV7-2 and TRBJ2-3, the complete variable domain reads GAGVSQSPSNKVTEKGKDVELRCDPISGHTALYWYRQSLGQGLEFLIYFQGNSAPDKSGLPSDRFSAERTGGSVSTLTIQRTQQEDSAVYLCASSFSGTTDTQYFGPGTRLTVL.

This clonotype has a count of ten or more. CDR3 protein: CATSVQGGQETQYF. The CDR3 region has the DNA TGTGCCACCAGCGTCCAGGGGGGCCAAGAGACCCAGTACTTC. V is TRBV15 and J is TRBJ2-5; TRBD1 might be the D (7 bases). The V gene's germline CDR1 is LNHNV and CDR2 YYDKDF (reference sequence). Trimming left V 5 bases short and J 1 base short, with 11 bases between. This CDR3 contains 14 residues.

The J gene is TRBJ2-7, the V gene TRBV20-1; TRBD2 agrees at 7 bases. The CDR3 is 14 amino acids. Germline V CDR1 and CDR2: DFQATT, SNEGSKA (reference sequence). Germline trimming cut 0 bases from V and 4 bases from J; bases unmatched to any gene: 6. DNA for the CDR3: TGCAGTGCTAGAGACCCGGCGGGGGTGTACGAGCAGTACTTC. Amino acid sequence: CSARDPAGVYEQYF.

The chain uses TRBV5-1 and TRBJ1-2, with TRBD1 matching 9 bases. This CDR3 has 14 residues. Germline assignment: CDR1 SGHRS and CDR2 YFSETQ. V trimming: 0 bases; J trimming: 8 bases; junction bases outside the gene matches: 5. The CDR3 region has the DNA TGCGCCAGCAGCTTGGCACAGGGGGCAGGGGGCTACACCTTC. It yields the protein CASSLAQGAGGYTF.

The chain recombines TRBV5-4 with TRBJ2-2; D not certain. V gave up 3 bases and J gave up 4 bases, with 7 bases separating them. The CDR3 has 13 residues. Germline CDR1 reads SGHNT; CDR2 reads YYREEE (reference sequence). For the CDR3, the DNA is TGTGCCAGCAGCTCCCGCCCCACCGGGGAGCTGTTTTTT. Protein product: CASSSRPTGELFF.

This clonotype has only a few counts. J is TRBJ2-2 and V is TRBV2; TRBD1 agrees at 7 bases. Trimming at V came to 1 base and at J to 4 bases, leaving 6 bases not matched to a gene. The length of the CDR3 is 16 residues. Germline values: CDR1 SNHLY, CDR2 FYNNEI. The CDR3 DNA follows: TGTGCCAGCAGTGAAGACGCAGGGGGACGCACCGGGGAGCTGTTTTTT. Protein product: CASSEDAGGRTGELFF.

The chain links TRBV5-1 to TRBJ2-5, with TRBD1 matching over 8 bases. Germline V gene sequence: CDR1 SGHRS, CDR2 YFSETQ. The CDR3 covers 17 residues. J lost 2 bases, V lost 3 bases, and 12 bases had no gene match. CDR3 sequence reads: CASSWGQAHRLQETQYF. As DNA, the CDR3 is TGCGCCAGCAGCTGGGGACAGGCGCACCGGTTACAAGAGACCCAGTACTTC.

V gene TRBV7-2 combines with J gene TRBJ2-7; D is ambiguous. Germline values: CDR1 SGHTA, CDR2 FQGNSA. There are 14 residues in the CDR3. Trimming cost V 4 bases and J 0 bases, with 10 bases left between them. This chain's CDR3 is CASSSYRFSYEQYF. The CDR3 DNA reads TGTGCCAGCAGCTCCTACAGATTCTCCTACGAGCAGTACTTC.

This clonotype was picked up a small number of times. The chain couples TRBV9 to TRBJ2-3; D gene ambiguous. CDR1 is SGDLS and CDR2 is YYNGEE in the germline V gene. V was cut by 3 bases and J by 7 bases, with 12 bases left in between. This CDR3 comprises 13 residues. The CDR3 sequence: CASSADGVYTQYF. CDR3 DNA sequence: TGTGCCAGCAGCGCCGATGGGGTCTATACGCAGTATTTT.

This clonotype was counted ten times or more. This chain uses TRBV6-5 with TRBJ2-5; 15 nucleotides line up with TRBD2. J was trimmed by 5 bases and V by 4 bases; bases with no gene match: 8. This CDR3 has 17 amino acids. Germline CDR1 is MNHEY and CDR2 is SVGAGI. This CDR3 reads CASSLTGLAGGEETQYF. The DNA of the CDR3 is TGTGCCAGCAGTTTGACGGGACTAGCGGGGGGCGAGGAGACCCAGTACTTC.